This T cell receptor beta chain was documented in a study of low-dose radiotherapy and immunotherapy resistance in tumors. Study as a whole: Patients were treated with intravenous nivolumab at 240 mg every two weeks and were also dosed with ipilimumab at 1 mg/kg every six weeks.

Time point noted: before trial treatment. Those who qualified had advanced solid tumors (lacking tumor-infiltrating lymphocytes). This clonotype was counted ten times or more. The CDR3 covers 18 residues. Trimming removed 4 bases at V and 6 bases at J, with 25 bases between. Germline V lookup: CDR1 LGHNA, CDR2 YNFKEQ. TRAV and TRBV primers primed cDNA for both TCRalpha and TCRbeta. TCR amplification used roughly 18 PCR cycles, a constant-region primer and a V-primer adapter. By in vitro transcription, the isolated mRNA was amplified. Each CDR3 protein is one row after TCRdb ran MiXCR on the reads. The sample has 45,000 to 75,000 distinct CDR3 sequences; about 25% are singletons.

The receptor was isolated from a male donor with prostate cancer. This specimen consisted of PBMCs, obtained before treatment. The V gene is TRBV4-2, the J gene TRBJ2-1; D is possibly TRBD1 or TRBD2 (5 bases each). The CDR3, as DNA: TGTGCCAGCAGCCCCCAAATAGGCGGACCCCCAGGGAGCAATGAGCAGTTCTTC. Protein: CASSPQIGGPPGSNEQFF.